This record concerns one TCR beta chain sequence. The data were obtained in a study of blood T cell repertoires in COVID-19. In the study overall: PBMCs, B-cell-depleted T cells, or T cells provided the cDNA or gDNA that made up the material.

Enrolment of Seattle patients took place during active infection, and they were followed longitudinally. The CDR3 spans 13 residues. Germline CDR1 is MNHNY and CDR2 is SVGAGI (reference sequence). Trimming pared 6 bases from V and 10 bases from J, leaving 18 bases between. Authors' processing steps: Reference gene primer amplification gave estimated nucleated cell counts. Clones were sequenced by immunoSEQ multiplex PCR, and TCRdb holds only the in-frame ones, with some missing. V and J calls and clone size are given by that table; D and trimming were obtained from the DNA. The sample consists of 300,000 to 350,000 clones, approximately 90% of them appearing once.

Sequencing was performed on peripheral blood. The chain links TRBV6-6 to TRBJ1-1; D call uncertain. This TCR was sampled from a woman in her 30s with COVID-19, enrolled during active disease. The CDR3 region is CASSWEGGSGAFF. DNA for the CDR3: TGTGCCAGCAGCTGGGAGGGAGGGAGCGGAGCTTTCTTT.